These T cell receptor beta chains were read from a single sample in a study of graft-versus-host responses after intestinal transplantation. Assay: immunoSEQ multiplex PCR; the TCRdb copy retains only in-frame clones and omits some. The top ten clones hold 5.7% of a sample with 8,000 to 9,000 clones, approximately 30% of them seen once. Specimen: alloreactive CD4+ T cells from a mixed lymphocyte reaction culture, collected before intestinal transplant. The receptors derive from a human patient who received an intestinal transplant. Both conserved end residues are part of each CDR3. D genes are given only for firm matches. A row's size may be missing; if present it is once, few, many or a size class.

J gene,V gene,D gene,clone size,CDR3 protein,CDR3 DNA
TRBJ2-1,TRBV2,TRBD1,.,CASSDHRGSNEQFF,TGTGCCAGCAGTGATCACAGGGGAAGCAATGAGCAGTTCTTC
TRBJ1-3,TRBV9,TRBD1,few,CASSVAGTGNTIYF,TGTGCCAGCAGCGTAGCTGGGACAGGGAACACCATATATTTT
TRBJ2-1,TRBV19,TRBD2,few,CASSINPGLANEQFF,TGTGCCAGTAGTATCAATCCGGGACTAGCCAATGAGCAGTTCTTC
TRBJ1-5,TRBV19,TRBD1,medium-sized,CASSIEPGGQPQHF,TGTGCCAGTAGTATAGAGCCAGGGGGACAGCCCCAGCATTTT
TRBJ1-2,TRBV2,TRBD1,few,CASSPDRGYGYTF,TGTGCCAGCAGTCCGGACAGGGGCTATGGCTACACCTTC
TRBJ1-3,TRBV30,.,.,CAWGRVQGNTIYF,TGTGCCTGGGGCAGGGTTCAGGGAAACACCATATATTTT
TRBJ1-5,TRBV18,.,few,CASSPGEGQPQHF,TGTGCCAGCTCACCAGGGGAGGGCCAGCCCCAGCATTTT
TRBJ1-1,TRBV28,.,medium-sized,CASSFSRNTEAFF,TGTGCCAGCAGTTTCTCGCGGAACACTGAAGCTTTCTTT
TRBJ2-5,TRBV2,TRBD2,few,CASSGGAGREEGETQYF,TGTGCCAGCAGTGGAGGGGCCGGGCGGGAGGAGGGAGAGACCCAGTACTTC
TRBJ2-7,TRBV6-6,TRBD2,.,CASRPGGSSYEQYF,TGTGCCAGCAGACCGGGGGGGAGCTCCTACGAGCAGTACTTC
TRBJ1-2,TRBV9,.,.,CASSVAGEMNYGYTF,TGTGCCAGCAGCGTAGCAGGGGAAATGAACTATGGCTACACCTTC
TRBJ1-2,TRBV18,.,.,CASSPQQDPLGGYTF,TGTGCCAGCTCACCTCAACAGGATCCCTTGGGTGGCTACACCTTC
TRBJ1-2,TRBV6-1,TRBD1,.,CASSELGTGAHYTF,TGTGCCAGCAGTGAATTGGGGACAGGGGCCCACTACACCTTC
TRBJ1-4,TRBV2,.,medium-sized,CASSEGREVLFF,TGTGCCAGCAGTGAGGGGCGGGAAGTCCTGTTTTTT
TRBJ2-2,TRBV29-1,.,once,CSVRTGTGELFF,TGCAGCGTACGGACTGGCACCGGGGAGCTGTTTTTT
TRBJ1-4,TRBV5-1,.,few,CASSPTPGIEKLFF,TGCGCCAGCAGCCCAACCCCGGGAATCGAAAAACTGTTTTTT
TRBJ1-5,TRBV6-6,.,few,CASTRGSNQPQHF,TGTGCCAGCACAAGGGGTAGCAATCAGCCCCAGCATTTT
TRBJ1-2,TRBV6-5,TRBD1,.,CASRETGPLGDGYTF,TGTGCCAGCCGGGAGACAGGGCCTCTGGGCGATGGCTACACCTTC
TRBJ2-5,TRBV7-2,.,.,CASSLNPWAGAQYF,TGTGCCAGCAGCTTAAACCCGTGGGCCGGTGCCCAGTACTTC
TRBJ2-7,TRBV5-5,.,few,CASSLGGAPSYEQYF,TGTGCCAGCAGCTTGGGGGGAGCCCCCTCCTACGAGCAGTACTTC
TRBJ2-7,TRBV4-1,.,.,CASSQEGWAPYEQYF,TGCGCCAGCAGCCAAGAAGGATGGGCCCCCTACGAGCAGTACTTC
TRBJ1-2,TRBV2,.,.,CASRVDPSYGYTF,TGTGCCAGCAGGGTAGATCCTAGCTATGGCTACACCTTC
TRBJ2-5,TRBV10-3,TRBD2,.,CAISVKRGETQYF,TGTGCCATCAGTGTTAAGCGGGGAGAGACCCAGTACTTC
TRBJ2-1,TRBV18,.,few,CASSPSAGIEQFF,TGTGCCAGCTCACCTTCTGCGGGGATTGAGCAGTTCTTC
TRBJ2-7,TRBV18,.,.,CASSLKGTYEQYF,TGTGCCAGCTCCCTGAAGGGGACCTACGAGCAGTACTTC
TRBJ1-2,TRBV7-9,.,.,CASSLGAGSTF,TGTGCCAGCAGCTTAGGGGCAGGTTCTACCTTC
TRBJ1-5,TRBV7-3,.,few,CASSLFWGGQPQHF,TGTGCCAGCAGCTTATTTTGGGGAGGGCAGCCCCAGCATTTT
TRBJ2-5,TRBV27,TRBD2,.,CASSFVAGGETQYF,TGTGCCAGCAGTTTCGTGGCGGGGGGGGAGACCCAGTACTTC
TRBJ2-3,TRBV10-3,.,few,CAISGQTDTQYF,TGTGCCATATCCGGACAGACAGATACGCAGTATTTT
TRBJ1-2,TRBV6-5,.,.,CATSRGGYGYTF,TGTGCCACCTCAAGGGGGGGCTATGGCTACACCTTC
TRBJ1-1,TRBV27,.,medium-sized,CASSPTGHLANTEAFF,TGTGCCAGCAGCCCTACAGGACATCTGGCGAACACTGAAGCTTTCTTT
TRBJ1-1,TRBV28,.,.,CASSPRRQARTEAFF,TGTGCCAGCAGTCCCCGACGACAGGCGAGGACTGAAGCTTTCTTT
TRBJ1-1,TRBV29-1,TRBD1,.,CSVGDRGRTEAFF,TGCAGCGTAGGGGACAGGGGTCGAACTGAAGCTTTCTTT
TRBJ2-7,TRBV10-3,TRBD2,few,CAISEPAGEGLYEQYF,TGTGCCATCAGTGAGCCGGCGGGGGAGGGCCTCTACGAGCAGTACTTC
TRBJ2-7,TRBV7-9,.,.,CASSLEAGTYEQYF,TGTGCCAGCAGCTTAGAAGCGGGCACCTACGAGCAGTACTTC
TRBJ2-2,TRBV30,.,.,CAWSGDRSTFTGELFF,TGTGCCTGGAGTGGTGACAGATCCACTTTCACCGGGGAGCTGTTTTTT
TRBJ1-6,TRBV6-6,TRBD1,.,CASSYSRQGASPLHF,TGTGCCAGCAGTTACTCCAGACAGGGGGCTTCACCCCTCCACTTT
TRBJ2-1,TRBV2,.,medium-sized,CASDIEDEQFF,TGTGCCAGCGATATAGAAGATGAGCAGTTCTTC
TRBJ1-6,TRBV5-1,TRBD1,medium-sized,CASSLRLRGENSPLHF,TGCGCCAGCAGCTTGAGGCTCAGGGGGGAAAATTCACCCCTCCACTTT
TRBJ2-1,TRBV15,.,medium-sized,CATSPDQREQFF,TGTGCCACCAGCCCCGATCAGCGTGAGCAGTTCTTC
TRBJ2-1,TRBV10-3,.,few,CAISESVAIQFF,TGTGCCATCAGTGAGTCGGTGGCAATTCAGTTCTTC
TRBJ1-5,TRBV10-3,TRBD1,once,CAIKGTGDNQPQHF,TGTGCCATCAAGGGGACAGGGGACAATCAGCCCCAGCATTTT
TRBJ2-5,TRBV9,TRBD2,few,CASSVDTSAQETQYF,TGTGCCAGCAGCGTAGACACTAGCGCCCAAGAGACCCAGTACTTC
TRBJ2-1,TRBV7-9,TRBD1,.,CASSPRDSHSYNEQFF,TGTGCCAGCAGCCCACGGGACAGCCACTCCTACAATGAGCAGTTCTTC
TRBJ1-1,TRBV2,TRBD1,few,CASSYGTGDTEAFF,TGTGCCAGCAGTTACGGGACAGGAGACACTGAAGCTTTCTTT
TRBJ2-2,TRBV28,TRBD1,medium-sized,CASSTTGGESGELFF,TGTGCCAGCAGCACTACAGGGGGCGAGTCCGGGGAGCTGTTTTTT
TRBJ2-7,TRBV11-2,TRBD2,few,CASSWGLAGGFGEQYF,TGTGCCAGCAGCTGGGGACTAGCGGGAGGTTTTGGGGAGCAGTACTTC
TRBJ2-4,TRBV11-3,.,.,CASSRIDRCQNIQYF,TGTGCCAGCAGCCGAATTGACAGGTGCCAAAACATTCAGTACTTC
TRBJ2-1,TRBV7-6,TRBD1,.,CASSSGQGPGNEQFF,TGTGCCAGCAGCTCTGGACAGGGTCCTGGTAATGAGCAGTTCTTC
TRBJ1-4,TRBV30,.,few,CAWSVAEKLFF,TGTGCCTGGAGTGTGGCAGAAAAACTGTTTTTT
TRBJ2-7,TRBV6-1,TRBD2,.,CASSHGGVYEQYF,TGTGCCAGCAGTCACGGGGGGGTATACGAGCAGTACTTC
TRBJ2-3,TRBV20-1,.,.,CSASRDSQYF,TGCAGTGCTAGCCGGGACTCGCAGTATTTT